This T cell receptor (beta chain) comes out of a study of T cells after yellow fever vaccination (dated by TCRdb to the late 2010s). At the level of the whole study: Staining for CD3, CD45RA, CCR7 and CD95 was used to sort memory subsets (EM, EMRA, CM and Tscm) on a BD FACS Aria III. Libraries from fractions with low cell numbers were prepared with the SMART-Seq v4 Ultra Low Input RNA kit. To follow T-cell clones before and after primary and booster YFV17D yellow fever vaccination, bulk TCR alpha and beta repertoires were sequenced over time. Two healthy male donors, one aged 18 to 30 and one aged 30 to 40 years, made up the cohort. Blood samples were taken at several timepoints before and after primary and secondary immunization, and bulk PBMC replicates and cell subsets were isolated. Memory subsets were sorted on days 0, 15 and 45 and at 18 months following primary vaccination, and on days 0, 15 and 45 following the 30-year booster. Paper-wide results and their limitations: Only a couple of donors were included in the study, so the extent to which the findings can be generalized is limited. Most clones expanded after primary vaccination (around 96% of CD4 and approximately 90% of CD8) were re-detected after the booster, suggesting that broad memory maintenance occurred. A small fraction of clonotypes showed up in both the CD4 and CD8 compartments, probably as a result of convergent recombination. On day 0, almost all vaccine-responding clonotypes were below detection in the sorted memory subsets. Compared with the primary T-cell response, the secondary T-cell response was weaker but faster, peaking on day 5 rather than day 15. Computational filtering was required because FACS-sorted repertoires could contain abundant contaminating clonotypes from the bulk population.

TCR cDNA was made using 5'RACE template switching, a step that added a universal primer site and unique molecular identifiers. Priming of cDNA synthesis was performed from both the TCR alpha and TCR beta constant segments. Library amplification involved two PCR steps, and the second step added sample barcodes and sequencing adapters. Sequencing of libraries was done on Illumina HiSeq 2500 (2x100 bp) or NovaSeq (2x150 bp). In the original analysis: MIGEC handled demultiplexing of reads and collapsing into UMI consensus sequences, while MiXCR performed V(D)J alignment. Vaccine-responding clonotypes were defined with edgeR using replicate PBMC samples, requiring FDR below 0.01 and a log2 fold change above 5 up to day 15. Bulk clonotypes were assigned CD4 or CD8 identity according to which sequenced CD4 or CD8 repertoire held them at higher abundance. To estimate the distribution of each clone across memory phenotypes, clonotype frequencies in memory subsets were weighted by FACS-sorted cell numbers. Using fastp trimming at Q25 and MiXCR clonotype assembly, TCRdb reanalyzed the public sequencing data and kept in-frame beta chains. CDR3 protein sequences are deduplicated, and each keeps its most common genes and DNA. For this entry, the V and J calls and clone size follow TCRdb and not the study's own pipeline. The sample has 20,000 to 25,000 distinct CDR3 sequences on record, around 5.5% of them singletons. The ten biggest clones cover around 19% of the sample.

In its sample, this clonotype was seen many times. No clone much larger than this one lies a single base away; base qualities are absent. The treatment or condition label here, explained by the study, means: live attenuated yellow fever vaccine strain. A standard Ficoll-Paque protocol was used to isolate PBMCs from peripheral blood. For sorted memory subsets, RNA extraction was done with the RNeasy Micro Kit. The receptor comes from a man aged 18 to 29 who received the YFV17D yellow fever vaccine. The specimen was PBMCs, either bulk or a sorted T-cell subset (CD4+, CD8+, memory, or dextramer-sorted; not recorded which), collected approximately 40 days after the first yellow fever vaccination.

The CDR3 is CASSLGRGRTHPYEQYV. Here is the DNA: TGTGCCAGCAGCTTGGGTCGAGGACGGACCCATCCGTACGAGCAGTACGTC. The rearranged segments are TRBV5-5 and TRBJ2-7; no D gene call is confident. There are 17 amino acids in the CDR3, from cysteine to valine inclusive. Only the CDR3 portion is preserved as DNA: 51 bases, with reading frame beginning at the first base. Based on the germline V gene (reference sequence), the CDR1 and CDR2 sequences are SGHKS and YYEKEE. The germline ends are 20 bases apart after V is trimmed by 0 bases and J by 4 bases.